Shown below are 11 T cell receptor beta chains from a single sample sequenced in a study of blood T cell repertoires in COVID-19. Generated by immunoSEQ multiplex PCR, the TCRdb table keeps only in-frame clones and is missing some. The table includes approximately 150,000 clones, more than 75% detected once. Sequenced: PBMCs or T cells enriched from blood (not recorded which). The receptor set was obtained from a man aged 35 to 55 who had recovered from COVID-19.

The rearrangement links TRBV4-1 to TRBJ1-1, with 8 nucleotides matching TRBD1. This CDR3 has 15 residues. Trimming took 3 bases from V and 0 from J; bases not matched to a gene: 3. Germline assignment: CDR1 MGHRA and CDR2 YSYEKL. The CDR3, as DNA: TGCGCCAGCAGCCATCAGGGGGCGATGAACACTGAAGCTTTCTTT. Translation gives CASSHQGAMNTEAFF.

The CDR3 here is CAIAIGHYYEQYV. The CDR3 DNA follows: TGTGCCATTGCGATTGGACATTACTACGAGCAGTACGTC. The V call is TRBV2, the J call TRBJ2-7, with D perhaps matching TRBD1 (5 bases). From germline, CDR1 is SNHLY and CDR2 FYNNEI. CDR3 length: 13 amino acids. Trimming removed 10 bases at V and 3 bases at J, with 16 bases between.

This clone was seen repeatedly, ten times or more. The rearrangement uses TRBV10-1 and TRBJ1-6; D call uncertain. The V and J ends lost 4 bases and 9 bases respectively, with 13 bases between them. Germline V gene data show CDR1 as WNHNN and CDR2 as SYGVQD (reference sequence). The CDR3 loop spans 14 amino acids. The CDR3 sequence: CASSADGETSPLHF. CDR3 sequence (DNA): TGCGCCAGCAGTGCAGACGGAGAGACTTCACCCCTCCACTTT.

In DNA form, the CDR3 reads TGCGCCAGCAGCTTGGGGTTTCTCCAGGCAGGCAATGAGCAGTTCTTC. It yields the protein CASSLGFLQAGNEQFF. The gene calls are TRBV5-1 and TRBJ2-1; no clear D. V was clipped by 0 bases and J by 6 bases, with 16 bases between them. Germline-derived CDR1 and CDR2 are SGHRS and YFSETQ. The CDR3 length is 16 residues.

This chain's CDR3 is CASSHDRGNEQFF. DNA of the CDR3: TGTGCCAGCAGTCACGACAGAGGCAATGAGCAGTTCTTC. The rearrangement links TRBV12-3 or TRBV12-4 to TRBJ2-1, with D possibly TRBD1 on 5 matching bases. The CDR3 is 13 residues long. V dropped 5 bases and J dropped 6 bases, with 11 bases sitting between them.

The rearrangement uses TRBV6-1 and TRBJ2-7, with 9 bases lining up with TRBD1. The CDR3 loop spans 16 amino acids. Per germline, CDR1 MNHNS and CDR2 SASEGT. Trimming took 4 bases from V and 6 from J; bases not matched to a gene: 13. The CDR3 DNA reads as TGTGCCAGCAGTGGGTTCCCCGGGACAGGGTTCTCCGAGCAGTACTTC. It translates to CASSGFPGTGFSEQYF.

The V call is TRBV2, the J call TRBJ1-2; D unclear. Germline V lookup: CDR1 SNHLY, CDR2 FYNNEI. The CDR3 has 13 amino acids. V was cut by 5 bases and J by 8 bases, with 15 bases left in between. CDR3 sequence reads: CASSLDPGGGYTF. The CDR3 DNA reads TGTGCCAGCAGTCTGGATCCCGGCGGGGGCTACACCTTC.

The rearrangement links TRBV6-1 to TRBJ2-3, with a possible D match to TRBD2 (6 bases). Germline loops: CDR1 MNHNS, CDR2 SASEGT. The CDR3 length is 16 residues. V lost 4 bases and J lost 4, with 18 bases in between. CDR3 sequence: CASSGRERRAPDTQYF. As DNA, the CDR3 is TGTGCCAGCAGTGGTAGGGAGCGGAGGGCGCCAGATACGCAGTATTTT.

The chain carries TRBV2 and TRBJ2-5; 11 bases line up with TRBD1. Germline CDR1 SNHLY, CDR2 FYNNEI. Trimming removed 7 bases from V and 5 bases from J; junction bases left unmatched: 9. The CDR3 has 15 amino acids. CDR3 bases: TGTGCCAGCAATCCAGGGACAGGGGGGAAGGAGACCCAGTACTTC. Translated, it gives CASNPGTGGKETQYF. Supplemented by reference TRBV2 and TRBJ2-5, the full variable domain reads EPEVTQTPSHQVTQMGQEVILRCVPISNHLYFYWYRQILGQKVEFLVSFYNNEISEKSEIFDDQFSVERPDGSNFTLKIRSTKLEDSAMYFCASNPGTGGKETQYFGPGTRLLVL.

The chain joins TRBV24-1 to TRBJ1-5; 7 positions agree with TRBD1. This CDR3 region has 15 residues. The junction had 5 bases not matched to a gene; V was cut back by 3 bases and J by 4 bases. The germline V gene has CDR1 KGHDR and CDR2 SFDVKD. The CDR3 is CATSDRGTANQPQHF. Written as DNA, the CDR3 is TGTGCCACCAGTGATCGAGGGACAGCAAATCAGCCCCAGCATTTT.

This rearrangement joins TRBV30 to TRBJ1-2, with D tentatively TRBD1 (5 bases). The V gene lost 1 base and the J gene lost 4 bases, with 10 bases spanning the gap. The CDR3 runs 13 residues. From germline, CDR1 is GTSNPN and CDR2 SVGIG (reference sequence). The CDR3 sequence: CAWSDGGSYGYTF. Written as DNA, the CDR3 is TGTGCCTGGAGTGACGGGGGAAGCTATGGCTACACCTTC.